This T cell receptor beta chain came from a study of early T cells in non-severe SARS-CoV-2 infection. The germline V gene has CDR1 SGHRS and CDR2 YFSETQ. V lost 7 bases and J lost 2, with 13 bases in between. This CDR3 is 14 amino acids long. Using its own MiXCR run on the 5' RACE reads, TCRdb lists one record per CDR3 protein. The table has roughly 90,000 distinct CDR3 sequences, 14% to 15% seen once. This clonotype was observed many times. Sequenced sample: whole blood. The TCR was taken from an adult who was a healthcare worker with PCR-confirmed SARS-CoV-2 infection or an uninfected control (not recorded which). This chain uses TRBV5-1 with TRBJ1-5; D might be TRBD1 (6 bases). CDR3 sequence: CASAQGSGNQPQHF. CDR3 coding DNA: TGCGCCAGCGCCCAGGGGTCCGGCAATCAGCCCCAGCATTTT.